A selection of T cell receptor beta chains follows, all from one sample in a study of low-dose radiotherapy and immunotherapy resistance in tumors. A single record per CDR3 protein comes from TCRdb applying MiXCR to the reads. The sample lists tens of thousands of distinct CDR3 sequences; under 20% were seen once. The specimen comprised PBMCs, sampled after low-dose radiotherapy plus immunotherapy. The receptors were gathered from a male donor with prostate cancer. Both conserved end residues are part of each CDR3. D genes are given only for firm matches. Clone size is shown for a subset of rows, as once, few, many or a class of expanded clone.

>NA|TRBJ1-1|13|many|TRBV14
CASSQERGTEAFF
TGTGCCAGCAGCCAAGAGAGGGGCACTGAAGCTTTCTTT
>TRBD1|TRBJ1-5|21|many|TRBV10-3
CAISEFKPILLPGQNNQPQHF
TGTGCCATCAGTGAGTTTAAGCCCATATTACTACCGGGACAGAACAATCAGCCCCAGCATTTT
>TRBD1|TRBJ2-7|15|many|TRBV18
CASSPGTVVSYEQYF
TGTGCCAGCTCGCCCGGGACAGTAGTCTCCTACGAGCAGTACTTC
>NA|TRBJ2-2|13|many|TRBV6-6
CASSQREPGELFF
TGTGCCAGCAGCCAACGGGAGCCCGGGGAGCTGTTTTTT
>NA|TRBJ2-1|14|NA|TRBV5-3
CASSLFVGENEQFF
TGTGCCAGCAGCCTCTTCGTGGGGGAAAATGAGCAGTTCTTC
>TRBD2|TRBJ2-5|18|many|TRBV3-1
CASSQEAASGRGQETQYF
TGTGCCAGCAGCCAAGAGGCGGCTAGCGGGAGAGGTCAAGAGACCCAGTACTTC
>NA|TRBJ2-3|13|many|TRBV29-1
CSVNTIQSDTQYF
TGCAGCGTCAATACCATACAGTCAGATACGCAGTATTTT
>TRBD1|TRBJ2-3|16|many|TRBV28
CASSFPTGGLADTQYF
TGTGCCAGCAGTTTCCCGACAGGGGGCCTCGCAGATACGCAGTATTTT
>TRBD1|TRBJ1-2|15|many|TRBV7-2
CASSLVPGQGYGYTF
TGTGCCAGCAGCTTAGTCCCGGGACAGGGGTATGGCTACACCTTC
>NA|TRBJ1-4|15|many|TRBV20-1
CSARDPGGEVEKLFF
TGCAGTGCTAGAGATCCCGGGGGGGAGGTTGAAAAACTGTTTTTT
>NA|TRBJ1-3|14|NA|TRBV29-1
CSVEDRSSGNTIYF
TGCAGCGTTGAAGACCGGTCCTCTGGAAACACCATATATTTT
>TRBD2|TRBJ2-3|14|many|TRBV20-1
CSAKTGGSTDTQYF
TGCAGTGCCAAAACGGGAGGGAGCACAGATACGCAGTATTTT
>NA|TRBJ2-2|14|many|TRBV3-1
CASSHGGLGGELFF
TGTGCCAGCAGCCACGGGGGTTTAGGCGGGGAGCTGTTTTTT
>NA|TRBJ2-7|13|many|TRBV5-1
CASSSNNPWEQYF
TGCGCCAGCAGCTCCAACAACCCTTGGGAGCAGTACTTC
>TRBD2|TRBJ2-1|16|many|TRBV9
CASSVDRGLAGGEQFF
TGTGCCAGCAGCGTAGATAGGGGACTAGCGGGAGGTGAGCAGTTCTTC
>NA|TRBJ2-7|11|many|TRBV28
CASSSVYEQYF
TGTGCCAGCAGTTCCGTCTACGAGCAGTACTTC
>TRBD1|TRBJ1-1|14|many|TRBV18
CASSLGQGTTEAFF
TGTGCCAGCAGTCTGGGACAGGGGACCACTGAAGCTTTCTTT
>NA|TRBJ1-2|11|many|TRBV28
CASTRGNGYTF
TGTGCCAGCACCAGGGGTAATGGCTACACCTTC
>NA|TRBJ2-3|13|few|TRBV5-1
CASHVEGTDTQYF
TGCGCCAGCCACGTCGAGGGCACAGATACGCAGTATTTT
>TRBD2|TRBJ2-7|16|NA|TRBV6-2/TRBV6-3
CASSRWGLAGGYEQYF
TGTGCCAGCAGCCGCTGGGGACTAGCGGGAGGGTACGAGCAGTACTTC
>TRBD2|TRBJ2-1|15|many|TRBV2
CASRIAGDSYNEQFF
TGTGCCAGCAGGATAGCGGGAGACTCCTACAATGAGCAGTTCTTC
>TRBD1|TRBJ2-1|14|many|TRBV7-9
CASSPGTGDNEQFF
TGTGCCAGCAGCCCAGGGACAGGGGACAATGAGCAGTTCTTC
>TRBD2|TRBJ2-7|17|few|TRBV20-1
CSAFGGLAGMSSYEQYF
TGCAGTGCCTTCGGGGGACTAGCGGGAATGAGCTCCTACGAGCAGTACTTC
>TRBD1|TRBJ1-5|14|many|TRBV29-1
CSVRTGAGNQPQHF
TGCAGCGTTCGGACAGGGGCAGGGAATCAGCCCCAGCATTTT
>TRBD2|TRBJ2-2|16|many|TRBV7-9
CASSFGTRPNTGELFF
TGTGCCAGCAGCTTCGGGACTAGACCGAACACCGGGGAGCTGTTTTTT